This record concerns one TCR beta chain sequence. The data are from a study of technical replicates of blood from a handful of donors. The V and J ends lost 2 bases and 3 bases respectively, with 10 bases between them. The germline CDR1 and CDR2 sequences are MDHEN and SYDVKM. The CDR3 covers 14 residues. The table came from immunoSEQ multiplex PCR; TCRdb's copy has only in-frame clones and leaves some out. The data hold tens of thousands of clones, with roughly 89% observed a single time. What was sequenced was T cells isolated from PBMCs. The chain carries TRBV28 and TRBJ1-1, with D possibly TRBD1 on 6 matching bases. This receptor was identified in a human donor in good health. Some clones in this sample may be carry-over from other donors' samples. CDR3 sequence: CASSLVGGDTEAFF. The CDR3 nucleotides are TGTGCCAGCAGTTTAGTAGGGGGGGACACTGAAGCTTTCTTT.